This T cell receptor beta chain appears in the sequencing data of a study of cytomegalovirus exposure and HLA in healthy donors. Comment on this clone: Antigen: not known.

The CDR3 contains 16 residues. The germline CDR1 and CDR2 sequences are LNHDA and SQIVND (reference sequence). After removal of 1 base from V and 5 bases from J, the junction contained 8 bases not matched to a gene. The PCR employed 60 Vbeta primers together with 13 Jbeta primers. The data were produced by immunoSEQ multiplex PCR, yet TCRdb's version contains in-frame clones alone and is incomplete. This sample carries 300,000 or so clones, 80% to 90% of them seen once, and the ten largest clones take more than 1.5%. Whole-study results and caveats: Researchers catalogued some 160 TCR beta chains as cytomegalovirus-associated.

Each donor was healthy, and each was a bone marrow donor. Sequenced sample: PBMCs. The sequence derives from a woman in her thirties or forties in good health and CMV-seropositive. This chain links TRBV19 with TRBJ2-5; 9 positions agree with TRBD2. The CDR3 DNA follows: TGTGCCAGTAGTATAGTGGGCGGGAGGGCCCCGGAGACCCAGTACTTC. Its translation: CASSIVGGRAPETQYF.